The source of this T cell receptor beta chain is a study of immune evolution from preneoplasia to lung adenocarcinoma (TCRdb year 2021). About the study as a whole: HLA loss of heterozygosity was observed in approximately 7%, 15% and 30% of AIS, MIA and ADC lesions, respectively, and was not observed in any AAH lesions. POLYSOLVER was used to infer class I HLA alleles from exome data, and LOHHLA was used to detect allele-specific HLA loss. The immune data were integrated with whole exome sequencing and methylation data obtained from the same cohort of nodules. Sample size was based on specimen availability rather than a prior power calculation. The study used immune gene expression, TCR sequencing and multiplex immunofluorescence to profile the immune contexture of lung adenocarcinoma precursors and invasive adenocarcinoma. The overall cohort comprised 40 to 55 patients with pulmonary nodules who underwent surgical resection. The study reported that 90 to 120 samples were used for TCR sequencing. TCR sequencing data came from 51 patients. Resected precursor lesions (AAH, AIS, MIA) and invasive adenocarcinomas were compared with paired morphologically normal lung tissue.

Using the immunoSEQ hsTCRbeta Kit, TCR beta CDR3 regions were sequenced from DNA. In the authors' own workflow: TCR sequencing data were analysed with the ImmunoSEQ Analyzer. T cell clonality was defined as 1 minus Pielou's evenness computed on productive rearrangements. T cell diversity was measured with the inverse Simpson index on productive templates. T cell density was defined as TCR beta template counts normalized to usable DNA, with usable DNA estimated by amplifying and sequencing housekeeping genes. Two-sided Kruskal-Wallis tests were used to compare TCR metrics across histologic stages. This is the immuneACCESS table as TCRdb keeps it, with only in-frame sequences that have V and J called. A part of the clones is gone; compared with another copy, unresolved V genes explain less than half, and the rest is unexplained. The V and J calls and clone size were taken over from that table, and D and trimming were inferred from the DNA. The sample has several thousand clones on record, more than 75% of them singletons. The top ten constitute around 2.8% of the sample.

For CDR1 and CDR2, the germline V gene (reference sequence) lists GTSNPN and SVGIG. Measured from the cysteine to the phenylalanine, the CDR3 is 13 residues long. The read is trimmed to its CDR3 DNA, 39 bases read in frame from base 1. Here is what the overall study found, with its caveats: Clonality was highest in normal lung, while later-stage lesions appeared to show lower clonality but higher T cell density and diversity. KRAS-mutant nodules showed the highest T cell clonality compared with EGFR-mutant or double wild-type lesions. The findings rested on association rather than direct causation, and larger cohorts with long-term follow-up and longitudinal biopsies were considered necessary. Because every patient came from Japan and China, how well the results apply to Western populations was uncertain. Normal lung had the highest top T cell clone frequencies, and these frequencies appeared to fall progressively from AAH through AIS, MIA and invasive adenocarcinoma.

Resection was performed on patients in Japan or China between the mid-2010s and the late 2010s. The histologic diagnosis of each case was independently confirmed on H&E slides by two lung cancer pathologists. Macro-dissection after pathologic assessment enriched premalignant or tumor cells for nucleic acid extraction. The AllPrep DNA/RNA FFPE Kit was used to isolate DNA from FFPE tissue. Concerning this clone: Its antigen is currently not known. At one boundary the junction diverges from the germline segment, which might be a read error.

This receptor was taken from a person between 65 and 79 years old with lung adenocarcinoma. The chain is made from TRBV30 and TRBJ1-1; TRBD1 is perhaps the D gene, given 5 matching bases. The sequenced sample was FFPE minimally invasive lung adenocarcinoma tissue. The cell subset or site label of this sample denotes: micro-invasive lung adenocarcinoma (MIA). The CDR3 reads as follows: CAWYRAGATEACF. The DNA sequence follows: TGTGCCTGGTACCGGGCCGGGGCCACTGAAGCTTGCTTT.